These T cell receptor beta chains were read from a single sample in a study of T-cell reconstitution after alpha-beta-depleted transplantation in children. From the PCR reads, TCRdb called clonotypes with MiXCR, one entry per CDR3 protein. The sample comprises around 110,000 distinct CDR3 sequences, under 13% of which are singletons, and less than 35% rests with the top ten. Sequenced material: PBMCs, taken before TCRalphabeta/CD19-depleted stem cell transplant. All receptors come from a boy between 2 and 15 years old with acute lymphoblastic leukemia, due to receive a stem cell transplant. Each CDR3 is given with its conserved first and last residue. Each record gives: V gene, clone size, D gene, J gene, CDR3 protein, CDR3 DNA. The D gene is left open where the match is weak. Clone size is stated in some rows and not others, as once, few, many or a class when expanded.

>TRBV12-3/TRBV12-4|many|-|TRBJ2-7
CASTKGSSYEQYF
TGTGCCAGCACTAAGGGGAGCTCCTACGAGCAGTACTTC
>TRBV11-2|-|-|TRBJ2-2
CASRGYRQNTGELFF
TGTGCCAGCAGGGGGTACAGACAGAACACCGGGGAGCTGTTTTTT
>TRBV5-1|-|-|TRBJ1-6
CASSGGDRSDSPLHF
TGCGCCAGCAGCGGGGGCGACAGATCCGATTCACCCCTCCACTTT
>TRBV28|-|-|TRBJ2-1
CASSFPVSSYNEQFF
TGTGCCAGCAGTTTTCCCGTGAGCTCCTACAATGAGCAGTTCTTC
>TRBV12-5|few|TRBD1|TRBJ1-6
CASATGDPNSPLHF
TGTGCTAGTGCCACAGGGGACCCGAATTCACCCCTCCACTTT
>TRBV5-5|few|TRBD2|TRBJ2-4
CASSFRLTPWGGSSIQYF
TGTGCCAGCAGCTTTAGACTAACGCCCTGGGGGGGGAGTAGCATTCAGTACTTC
>TRBV20-1|many|-|TRBJ2-5
CSAPFRLVSETQYF
TGCAGTGCCCCCTTTCGACTAGTCTCGGAGACCCAGTACTTC
>TRBV20-1|few|TRBD2|TRBJ2-1
CSALKGGPDNEQFF
TGCAGTGCTCTGAAGGGAGGGCCTGACAATGAGCAGTTCTTC
>TRBV20-1|few|-|TRBJ2-1
CSARAPFTLTYNEQFF
TGCAGTGCTAGAGCCCCTTTCACTCTGACCTACAATGAGCAGTTCTTC
>TRBV5-1|-|TRBD1|TRBJ1-6
CASRRSGTESYNSPLHF
TGCGCCAGCAGGCGATCCGGGACAGAATCCTATAATTCACCCCTCCACTTT
>TRBV7-2|-|-|TRBJ2-1
CASSPDRGGYNEQFF
TGTGCCAGCAGCCCCGATCGTGGAGGATACAATGAGCAGTTCTTC
>TRBV5-1|-|-|TRBJ2-1
CASSLASGTYNEQFF
TGCGCCAGCAGCTTGGCCAGCGGTACTTACAATGAGCAGTTCTTC
>TRBV12-3/TRBV12-4|few|-|TRBJ2-1
CASSLRSIEQFF
TGTGCCAGCAGTTTACGCTCTATTGAGCAGTTCTTC
>TRBV6-1|-|-|TRBJ1-6
CASTLQGDSPLHF
TGTGCCAGCACCCTACAAGGGGATTCACCCCTCCACTTT
>TRBV28|few|-|TRBJ1-1
CASKGNTEAFF
TGTGCCAGCAAGGGGAACACTGAAGCTTTCTTT
>TRBV28|-|-|TRBJ1-6
CASSPGDFAHSPLHF
TGTGCCAGCAGCCCGGGCGACTTCGCACATTCACCCCTCCACTTT
>TRBV12-3/TRBV12-4|many|-|TRBJ1-1
CASSLYRATEAFF
TGTGCCAGCAGTTTATACAGGGCGACTGAAGCTTTCTTT
>TRBV25-1|few|-|TRBJ1-5
CASSEGGGFPNQPQHF
TGTGCCAGCAGTGAGGGGGGAGGGTTCCCGAATCAGCCCCAGCATTTT
>TRBV20-1|many|-|TRBJ1-1
CSARKMGLDGTEAFF
TGCAGTGCTAGGAAGATGGGCTTGGACGGCACTGAAGCTTTCTTT
>TRBV19|few|TRBD2|TRBJ2-3
CASSTLAGVPDTQYF
TGTGCCAGTAGCACACTAGCGGGAGTCCCAGATACGCAGTATTTT
>TRBV7-6|many|-|TRBJ2-1
CASSPGDRGWNNEQFF
TGTGCCAGCAGCCCAGGGGATAGGGGGTGGAACAATGAGCAGTTCTTC
>TRBV10-3|-|-|TRBJ2-5
CASSGGFQETQYF
TGTGCCTCTAGTGGGGGCTTCCAAGAGACCCAGTACTTC
>TRBV29-1|few|TRBD1|TRBJ2-7
CSISGTGKLSGDEQYF
TGCAGCATCTCCGGGACAGGGAAATTAAGCGGGGACGAGCAGTACTTC
>TRBV27|many|-|TRBJ2-7
CASSLSPGGRQYF
TGTGCCAGCAGTTTATCTCCGGGGGGCAGGCAGTACTTC
>TRBV29-1|-|-|TRBJ2-5
CSVVKGEVPMAQYF
TGCAGCGTTGTCAAGGGAGAGGTCCCTATGGCCCAGTACTTC
>TRBV29-1|-|TRBD1|TRBJ1-5
CSVGDRGPNQPQHF
TGCAGCGTTGGAGACAGGGGCCCGAATCAGCCCCAGCATTTT
>TRBV5-6|many|-|TRBJ2-2
CASSSWTERSGELFF
TGTGCCAGCAGTTCCTGGACAGAGCGATCCGGGGAGCTGTTTTTT
>TRBV7-2|many|TRBD2|TRBJ2-5
CASSLVGTSGIQETQYF
TGTGCCAGCAGCTTAGTTGGGACTAGCGGGATCCAAGAGACCCAGTACTTC
>TRBV6-1|few|TRBD1|TRBJ2-5
CASRTPLDREETQYF
TGTGCCAGCAGAACTCCACTAGACAGGGAAGAGACCCAGTACTTC
>TRBV12-3/TRBV12-4|many|TRBD2|TRBJ2-3
CASSQGAGPTDTQYF
TGTGCCAGCAGTCAAGGAGCGGGACCCACAGATACGCAGTATTTT
>TRBV7-9|few|-|TRBJ2-7
CASSLALNRAYEQYF
TGTGCCAGCAGCTTAGCTTTGAACCGAGCCTACGAGCAGTACTTC
>TRBV5-1|few|TRBD1|TRBJ1-1
CASSLLVGGQGVGAEAFF
TGCGCCAGCAGCTTATTAGTAGGGGGACAGGGGGTAGGGGCTGAAGCTTTCTTT
>TRBV7-2|-|TRBD1|TRBJ1-5
CASTGDRFQPQHF
TGTGCCAGCACCGGGGACAGGTTTCAGCCCCAGCATTTT
>TRBV5-1|few|-|TRBJ2-7
CASSLSGELYEQYF
TGCGCCAGCAGCTTGTCCGGGGAGCTCTACGAGCAGTACTTC
>TRBV20-1|few|-|TRBJ2-7
CSAMGLRDGTYEQYF
TGCAGTGCTATGGGCCTCCGGGACGGGACCTACGAGCAGTACTTC
>TRBV7-2|-|TRBD1|TRBJ2-5
CASSDQGARLETQYF
TGTGCCAGCAGCGACCAGGGGGCCAGATTGGAGACCCAGTACTTC
>TRBV5-1|few|TRBD1|TRBJ2-3
CASSYRDRADTQYF
TGCGCCAGCAGCTACAGGGACAGGGCAGATACGCAGTATTTT
>TRBV9|many|-|TRBJ2-1
CASSVDPEVRYNEQFF
TGTGCCAGCAGCGTAGACCCCGAGGTCCGCTACAATGAGCAGTTCTTC
>TRBV5-1|few|-|TRBJ1-1
CASSSLGENTEAFF
TGCGCCAGCAGCTCGCTGGGGGAGAACACTGAAGCTTTCTTT
>TRBV20-1|-|-|TRBJ2-5
CSTSRDGQETQYF
TGCAGCACTTCGAGGGACGGCCAAGAGACCCAGTACTTC
>TRBV12-3/TRBV12-4|-|-|TRBJ1-3
CASSFMGVHTGNTIYF
TGTGCCAGCAGTTTCATGGGGGTACATACTGGAAACACCATATATTTT
>TRBV3-1|once|TRBD1|TRBJ1-5
CASSQSQGYNQPQHF
TGTGCCAGCAGCCAATCACAGGGGTACAATCAGCCCCAGCATTTT
>TRBV7-9|-|-|TRBJ2-1
CASSSLIGSDSYNEQFF
TGTGCCAGCAGCTCCTTAATAGGGAGCGATTCCTACAATGAGCAGTTCTTC
>TRBV30|-|TRBD1|TRBJ1-2
CAWSAGQPNYGYTF
TGTGCCTGGAGCGCGGGACAGCCTAACTATGGCTACACCTTC
>TRBV7-7|many|-|TRBJ2-3
CASSPQEGDTQYF
TGTGCCAGCAGCCCCCAAGAGGGAGATACGCAGTATTTT
>TRBV27|few|-|TRBJ2-7
CASTHGMGPYEQYF
TGTGCCAGCACCCACGGGATGGGGCCCTACGAGCAGTACTTC